The sequence of this T cell receptor beta chain was determined in a study of blood T cell repertoires in COVID-19. Study in general: COVID-19 samples collected from the United States, Italy and Spain covered acute and convalescent phases. From T cells, B-cell-depleted T cells, or PBMCs came the material, which was cDNA or gDNA.

CDR3 size: 14 residues. Germline-derived CDR1 and CDR2 are SGHRS and YFSETQ. Trimming stripped 0 bases from V and 10 bases from J, with 13 bases between. Authors' data handling: Amplification with reference gene primers provided the estimates of nucleated cell counts. Generated by immunoSEQ multiplex PCR, the TCRdb table keeps only in-frame clones and is missing some. V and J calls and clone size are as listed in that table; D and trimming were resolved from the DNA. The repertoire holds about 110,000 clones, 81% seen once, with 30% to 45% in the top ten. Sequenced input: peripheral blood. V usage is TRBV5-1 and J usage is TRBJ1-4; possibly TRBD1 for D (5 bases). The receptor comes from an older man with acute or convalescent COVID-19. CDR3 sequence reads: CASSLGTGLGKLFF. The CDR3 DNA is TGCGCCAGCAGCTTGGGAACAGGCCTAGGAAAACTGTTTTTT.